Following are 21 T cell receptor beta chains from one sample sequenced in a study of cytomegalovirus exposure and HLA in healthy donors. TCRdb's copy holds only in-frame clones and misses some; the assay was immunoSEQ multiplex PCR. The sample lists some 190,000 clones, about 82% occurring once. The specimen was PBMCs. These receptors were taken from a woman between 18 and 29 years old in good health and CMV-seronegative.

This clone was counted between two and nine times. The rearrangement joins TRBV4-1 to TRBJ1-6; D is undetermined. Germline loops: CDR1 MGHRA, CDR2 YSYEKL. The CDR3 covers 14 residues. Trimming took off 0 bases at V and 10 bases at J, with 10 bases between the two ends. In nucleotides, the CDR3 is TGCGCCAGCAGCCAAGATCAGAGGCCGTCACCCCTCCACTTT. It translates to CASSQDQRPSPLHF.

CDR3 loop: CAISEAGGLGEKLFF. In nucleotides, the CDR3 is TGTGCCATCAGTGAGGCCGGGGGGTTGGGAGAAAAACTGTTTTTT. The chain uses TRBV10-3 and TRBJ1-4; D is perhaps TRBD1 (5 bases). Germline CDR1 ENHRY, CDR2 SYGVKD. V gave up 2 bases and J gave up 8 bases, with 15 bases separating them. This CDR3 contains 15 residues.

This clone was observed once. The CDR3 sequence is CASSDGTGDTEAFF. For the CDR3, the DNA is TGTGCCAGTAGCGACGGGACAGGGGATACTGAAGCTTTCTTT. The chain couples TRBV19 to TRBJ1-1, with 10 bases matching TRBD1. The V and J ends lost 6 bases and 5 bases, in that order; junction bases with no gene match: 6. Germline CDR1 and CDR2: LNHDA and SQIVND (reference sequence). The CDR3 spans 14 residues.

The chain combines TRBV5-4 with TRBJ2-5; 7 bases are shared with TRBD1. Germline V lookup: CDR1 SGHNT, CDR2 YYREEE (reference sequence). V gave up 6 bases and J gave up 2 bases; unmatched junction bases: 7. The CDR3 loop spans 14 amino acids. The CDR3 DNA reads as TGTGCCAGCAAAGAAGGGGGCCAACAAGAGACCCAGTACTTC. Protein sequence: CASKEGGQQETQYF. Supplemented by reference TRBV5-4 and TRBJ2-5, the full variable domain reads ETGVTQSPTHLIKTRGQQVTLRCSSQSGHNTVSWYQQALGQGPQFIFQYYREEENGRGNFPPRFSGLQFPNYSSELNVNALELDDSALYLCASKEGGQQETQYFGPGTRLLVL.

The genes are TRBV7-8 and TRBJ1-1; 9 positions agree with TRBD1. CDR3 length equals 15 residues. Looked up from germline, CDR1 is SGHVS and CDR2 is FQNEAQ. V lost 1 base to trimming and J lost 3 bases; unmatched junction nucleotides: 3. CDR3 DNA sequence: TGTGCCAGCAGCTTAGGACAGGGGGTAGACACTGAAGCTTTCTTT. Translation gives CASSLGQGVDTEAFF.

The rearrangement uses TRBV5-4 and TRBJ1-4, with D tentatively TRBD1 (6 bases). The CDR3 has 16 residues. Trimming took off 4 bases at V and 8 bases at J, with 21 bases between the two ends. The germline CDR1 and CDR2 sequences are SGHNT and YYREEE (reference sequence). In DNA, the CDR3 is TGTGCCAGCAGCACAAACCAGGGGAACGAAGGAGAAAAACTGTTTTTT. Translation gives CASSTNQGNEGEKLFF.

The V and J genes are TRBV19 and TRBJ2-3, with 12 bases that match TRBD2. The trim removed 7 bases at V and 5 bases at J, leaving 4 bases unmatched. CDR3 length: 14 residues. Per germline, CDR1 LNHDA and CDR2 SQIVND (reference sequence). The CDR3 DNA is TGTGCCAGTACCGGACTAGCGGGATTAGATACGCAGTATTTT. This codes for CASTGLAGLDTQYF.

V usage is TRBV5-4 and J usage is TRBJ1-4; 10 nucleotides align to TRBD1. Germline-derived CDR1 and CDR2 are SGHNT and YYREEE (reference sequence). The CDR3 spans 18 residues. V was pared by 4 bases and J by 7 bases, with 16 bases of the junction left unmatched. CDR3 sequence reads: CASSTGDRGKGGFEKLFF. The DNA of the CDR3 is TGTGCCAGCAGCACGGGGGACAGGGGTAAAGGCGGCTTTGAAAAACTGTTTTTT.

The genes are TRBV28 and TRBJ1-1; 9 bases match TRBD1. The CDR3 length is 15 residues. The germline CDR1 and CDR2 sequences are MDHEN and SYDVKM. V dropped 5 bases and J dropped 5; count of bases not matched to a gene: 9. The CDR3 nucleotides are TGTGCCAGCAGTGAGACAGGGGGGAGGCGGACTGAAGCTTTCTTT. Its translation is CASSETGGRRTEAFF.

Concerning this clone: The junction shows a germline mismatch at one end, possibly a read error. This chain joins TRBV10-3 and TRBJ2-4, with 7 positions matching TRBD1. The CDR3 totals 13 residues. In germline, CDR1 is ENHRY, CDR2 SYGVKD. CDR3 DNA: TGTGCCATCTCCGGGACAGCCACAAACATTCAGTACTTC. Translating gives CAISGTATNIQYF.

This clone was seen once. The chain combines TRBV14 with TRBJ2-1; TRBD2 might be the D (6 bases). Trimming removed 4 bases from V and 1 base from J, with 11 bases in between. The CDR3 loop spans 15 amino acids. CDR1 SGHDN and CDR2 FVKESK come from the germline V gene. In DNA form, the CDR3 reads TGTGCCAGCAGCCTGGGACTTCTGTCCTACAATGAGCAGTTCTTC. Translated, it gives CASSLGLLSYNEQFF.

The CDR3 spells CASSLARSWANEQFF. CDR3 in DNA: TGTGCCAGCAGCTTAGCTCGCTCCTGGGCCAATGAGCAGTTCTTC. V and J are TRBV11-2 and TRBJ2-1; D not certain. CDR3 size: 15 residues. Germline CDR1 and CDR2: SGHAT and FQNNGV. Trimming cost V 1 base and J 6 bases, with 13 bases left between them.

V is TRBV30 and J is TRBJ2-2, with a tentative D call TRBD2 (6 bases). The V end lost 4 bases, the J end lost 2 bases, and 11 bases lay between the germline ends. Germline-derived CDR1 and CDR2 are GTSNPN and SVGIG (reference sequence). This CDR3 has 14 amino acids. CDR3 in DNA: TGTGCCTGGAAGGGCGGGGACAACACCGGGGAGCTGTTTTTT. It is translated as CAWKGGDNTGELFF.

This chain links TRBV5-1 with TRBJ2-7; 11 bases are a match to TRBD1. CDR1 and CDR2 (germline): SGHRS, YFSETQ. V shed 0 bases and J 7 bases; nucleotides not matched to a gene: 12. The length of the CDR3 is 17 residues. CDR3 nucleotide sequence: TGCGCCAGCAGCTTGGGGACTGGACAGGGGGCCCCCTGGGAGCAGTACTTC. It encodes CASSLGTGQGAPWEQYF.

Comments on this clone: The same CDR3 can be traced to other DNA sequences in this sample. V is TRBV6-6 and J is TRBJ2-7; D uncertain. This CDR3 spans 11 amino acids. V was trimmed by 6 bases and J by 3 bases, leaving 6 bases between them. CDR1 is MNHNY and CDR2 is SVGAGI in the germline V gene (reference sequence). The CDR3 here is CASSRDYEQYF. The CDR3 coding sequence is TGTGCCAGCAGCCGCGACTACGAGCAGTACTTC.

The chain joins TRBV5-1 to TRBJ1-2, with 8 nucleotides matching TRBD1. The CDR3 runs to 15 residues. Trimming cost V 0 bases and J 1 base; bases outside gene matches: 2. The V gene's germline CDR1 is SGHRS and CDR2 YFSETQ. CDR3 coding DNA: TGCGCCAGCAGCTTGGAACAGGGGGTTAACTATGGCTACACCTTC. Protein: CASSLEQGVNYGYTF.

The chain has TRBV18 and TRBJ1-2; 7 bases are shared with TRBD1. Germline V CDR1 and CDR2: KGHSH, LQKENI. This CDR3 region has 14 residues. J gave up 4 bases and V 6 bases, and 8 bases lay outside the gene matches. CDR3 nucleotide sequence: TGTGCCAGCTCCCCGGGACAGCAGTCCTATGGCTACACCTTC. Translating gives CASSPGQQSYGYTF.

The chain recombines TRBV15 with TRBJ2-7; 10 bases are a match to TRBD2. V shed 0 bases, J shed 6 bases, and the junction held 5 bases outside the gene matches. The germline V gene encodes CDR1 LNHNV and CDR2 YYDKDF (reference sequence). CDR3 length: 15 residues. The CDR3 nucleotides are TGTGCCACCAGCAGAGACCTAGCGGGAGTGGGCGAGCAGTACTTC. Translated: CATSRDLAGVGEQYF.

This clone appeared a few times. The CDR3 here is CASSRTGRVFTEAFF. The CDR3 nucleotides read TGTGCCAGCAGCCGCACAGGACGTGTCTTCACTGAAGCTTTCTTT. The J gene is TRBJ1-1, the V gene TRBV11-2, with TRBD1 as a possible D gene (5 bases). V shed 5 bases and J shed 4 bases, with 17 bases lying between them. There are 15 residues in the CDR3. Germline V gives CDR1 SGHAT, CDR2 FQNNGV.

This chain uses TRBV27 with TRBJ1-2; D is possibly TRBD1 (5 bases). Deletions cut 6 bases from V and 4 bases from J, with 12 bases between. Germline V gene data show CDR1 as MNHEY and CDR2 as SMNVEV (reference sequence). The CDR3 sequence is 13 residues long. The CDR3 DNA sequence: TGTGCCAGCAGCTCGACAGTCCTCTATGGCTACACCTTC. Translation: CASSSTVLYGYTF.

This clone was picked up a small number of times. CDR3 sequence: CASSIAPRTGEGEQFF. As DNA, the CDR3 is TGTGCCAGTAGTATAGCCCCTAGGACAGGGGAGGGTGAGCAGTTCTTC. This chain links TRBV19 with TRBJ2-1; 9 bases are a match to TRBD1. This CDR3 is built from 16 residues. V was pared by 1 base and J by 9 bases, with 10 bases of the junction left unmatched. CDR1 and CDR2 from the germline V gene are LNHDA and SQIVND (reference sequence).